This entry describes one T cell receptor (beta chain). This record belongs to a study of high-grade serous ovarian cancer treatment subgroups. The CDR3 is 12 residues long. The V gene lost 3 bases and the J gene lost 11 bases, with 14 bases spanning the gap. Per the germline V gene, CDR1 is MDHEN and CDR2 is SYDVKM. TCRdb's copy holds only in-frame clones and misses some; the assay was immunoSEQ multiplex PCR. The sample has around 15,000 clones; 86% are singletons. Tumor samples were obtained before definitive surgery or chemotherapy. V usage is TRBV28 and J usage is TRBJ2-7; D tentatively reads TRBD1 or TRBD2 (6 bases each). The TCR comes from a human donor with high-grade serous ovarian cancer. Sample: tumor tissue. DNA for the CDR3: TGTGCCAGCAGTTTGAATAGGGGGGACGAGTACTTC. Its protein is CASSLNRGDEYF.